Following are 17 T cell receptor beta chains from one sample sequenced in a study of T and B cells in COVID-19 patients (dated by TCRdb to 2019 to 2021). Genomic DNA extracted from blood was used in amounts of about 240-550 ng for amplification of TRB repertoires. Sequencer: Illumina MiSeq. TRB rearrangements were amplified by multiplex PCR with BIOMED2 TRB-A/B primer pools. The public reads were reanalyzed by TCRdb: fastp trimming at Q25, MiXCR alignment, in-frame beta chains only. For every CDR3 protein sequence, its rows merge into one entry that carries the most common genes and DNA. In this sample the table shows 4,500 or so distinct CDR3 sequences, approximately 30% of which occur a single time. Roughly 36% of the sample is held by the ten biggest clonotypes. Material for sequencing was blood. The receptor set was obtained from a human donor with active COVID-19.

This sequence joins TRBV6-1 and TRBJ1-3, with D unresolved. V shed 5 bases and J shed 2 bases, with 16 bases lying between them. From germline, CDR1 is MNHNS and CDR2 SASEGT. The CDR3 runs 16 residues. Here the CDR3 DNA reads TGTGCCAGCAGTCTTTTCACCGACAAGGCTGGAAACACCATATATTTT. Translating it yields CASSLFTDKAGNTIYF.

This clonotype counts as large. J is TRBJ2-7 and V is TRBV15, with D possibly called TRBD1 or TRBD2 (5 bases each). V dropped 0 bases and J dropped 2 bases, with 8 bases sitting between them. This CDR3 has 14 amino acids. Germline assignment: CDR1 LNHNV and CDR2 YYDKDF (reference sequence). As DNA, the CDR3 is TGTGCCACCAGCAGAGATCAGGGACCCTACGAGCAGTACTTC. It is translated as CATSRDQGPYEQYF.

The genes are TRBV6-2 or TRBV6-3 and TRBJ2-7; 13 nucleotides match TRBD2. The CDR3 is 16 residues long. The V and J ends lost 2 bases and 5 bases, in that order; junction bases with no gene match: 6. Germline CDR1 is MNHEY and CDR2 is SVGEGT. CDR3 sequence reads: CASSYLGLAGDHEQYF. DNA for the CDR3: TGTGCCAGCAGTTACCTCGGACTAGCGGGAGACCACGAGCAGTACTTC.

The DNA for the CDR3 is TGTGCCAGCAGTTTATCGAGTGGCCTCTCTGGAAACACCATATATTTT. Its translation: CASSLSSGLSGNTIYF. The V and J genes are TRBV27 and TRBJ1-3; D ambiguous. Trimming took 0 bases from V and 0 from J, leaving 9 bases between them. The CDR3 totals 16 residues. Germline V gene lookup returns CDR1 MNHEY and CDR2 SMNVEV (reference sequence).

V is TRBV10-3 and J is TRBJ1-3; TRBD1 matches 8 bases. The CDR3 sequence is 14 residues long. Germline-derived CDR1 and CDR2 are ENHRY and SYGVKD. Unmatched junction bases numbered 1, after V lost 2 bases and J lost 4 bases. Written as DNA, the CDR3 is TGTGCCATCAGTGAGAGGACAGGGGGAAACACCATATATTTT. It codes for CAISERTGGNTIYF.

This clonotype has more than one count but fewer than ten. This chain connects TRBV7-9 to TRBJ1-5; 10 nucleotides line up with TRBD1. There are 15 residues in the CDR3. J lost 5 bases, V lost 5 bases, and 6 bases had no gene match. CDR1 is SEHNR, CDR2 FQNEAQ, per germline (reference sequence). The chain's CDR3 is CASSPGTGVDQPQHF. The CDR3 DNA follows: TGTGCCAGCAGCCCCGGGACAGGGGTGGATCAGCCCCAGCATTTT.

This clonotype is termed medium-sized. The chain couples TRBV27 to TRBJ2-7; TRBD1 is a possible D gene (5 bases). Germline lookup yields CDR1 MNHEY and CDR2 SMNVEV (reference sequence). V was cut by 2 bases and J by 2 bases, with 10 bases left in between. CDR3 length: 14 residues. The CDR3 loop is CASSLATGAYEQYF. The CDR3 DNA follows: TGTGCCAGCAGTTTAGCAACAGGAGCCTACGAGCAGTACTTC.

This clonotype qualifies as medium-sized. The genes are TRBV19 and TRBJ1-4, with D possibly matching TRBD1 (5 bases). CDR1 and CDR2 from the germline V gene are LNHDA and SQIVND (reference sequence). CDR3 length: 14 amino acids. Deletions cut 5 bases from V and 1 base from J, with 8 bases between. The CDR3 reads CASSQQGTNEKLFF. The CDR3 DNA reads TGTGCCAGTAGTCAGCAGGGAACTAATGAAAAACTGTTTTTT. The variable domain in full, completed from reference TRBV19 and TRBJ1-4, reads DGGITQSPKYLFRKEGQNVTLSCEQNLNHDAMYWYRQDPGQGLRLIYYSQIVNDFQKGDIAEGYSVSREKKESFPLTVTSAQKNPTAFYLCASSQQGTNEKLFFGSGTQLSVL.

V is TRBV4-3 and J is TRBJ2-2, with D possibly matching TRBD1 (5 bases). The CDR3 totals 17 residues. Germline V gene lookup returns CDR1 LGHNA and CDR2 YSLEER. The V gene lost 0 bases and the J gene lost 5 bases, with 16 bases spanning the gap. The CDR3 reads CASSQDTGLALTGELFF. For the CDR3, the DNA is TGCGCCAGCAGCCAAGATACAGGCCTCGCATTGACCGGGGAGCTGTTTTTT.

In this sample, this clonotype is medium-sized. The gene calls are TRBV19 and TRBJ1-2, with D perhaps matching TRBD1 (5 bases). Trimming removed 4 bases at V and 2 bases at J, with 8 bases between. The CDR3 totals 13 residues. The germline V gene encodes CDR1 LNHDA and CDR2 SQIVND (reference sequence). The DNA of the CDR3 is TGTGCCAGTAGTAGAGGGGAAAACTATGGCTACACCTTC. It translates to CASSRGENYGYTF.

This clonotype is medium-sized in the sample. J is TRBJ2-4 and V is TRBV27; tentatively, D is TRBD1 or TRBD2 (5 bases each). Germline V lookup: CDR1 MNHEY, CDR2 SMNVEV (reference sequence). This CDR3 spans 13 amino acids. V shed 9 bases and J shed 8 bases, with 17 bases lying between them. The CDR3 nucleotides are TGTGCCAGGCCCGGGACCGCTTCGCACATTCAGTACTTC. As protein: CARPGTASHIQYF.

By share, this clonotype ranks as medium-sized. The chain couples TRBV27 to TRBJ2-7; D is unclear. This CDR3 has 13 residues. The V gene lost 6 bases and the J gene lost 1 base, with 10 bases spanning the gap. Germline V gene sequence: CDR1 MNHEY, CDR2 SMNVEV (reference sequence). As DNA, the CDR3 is TGTGCCAGCAGGAACAGTGGATCCTACGAGCAGTACTTC. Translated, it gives CASRNSGSYEQYF.

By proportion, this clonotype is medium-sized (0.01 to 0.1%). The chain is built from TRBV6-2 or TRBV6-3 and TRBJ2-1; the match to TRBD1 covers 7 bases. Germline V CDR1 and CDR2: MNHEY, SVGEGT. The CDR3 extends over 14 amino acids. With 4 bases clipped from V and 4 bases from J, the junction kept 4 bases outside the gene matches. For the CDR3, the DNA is TGTGCCAGCAGTTCGGGACAGATTTACAATGAGCAGTTCTTC. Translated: CASSSGQIYNEQFF.

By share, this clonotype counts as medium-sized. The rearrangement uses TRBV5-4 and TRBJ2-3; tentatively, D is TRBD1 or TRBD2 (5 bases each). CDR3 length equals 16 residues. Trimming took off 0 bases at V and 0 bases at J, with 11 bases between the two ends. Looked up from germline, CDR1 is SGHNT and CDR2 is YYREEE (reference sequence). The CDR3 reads CASSLEVRESTDTQYF. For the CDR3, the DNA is TGTGCCAGCAGCTTGGAGGTCAGGGAGAGCACAGATACGCAGTATTTT.

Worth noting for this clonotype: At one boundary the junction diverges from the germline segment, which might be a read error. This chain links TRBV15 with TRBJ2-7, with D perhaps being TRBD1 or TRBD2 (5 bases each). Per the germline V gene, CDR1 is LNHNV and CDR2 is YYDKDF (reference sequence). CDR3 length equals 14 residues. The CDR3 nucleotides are TGTGCCACCAGAAGAGATCAGGGACCTTACGAGCAGTACTTC. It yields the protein CATRRDQGPYEQYF.

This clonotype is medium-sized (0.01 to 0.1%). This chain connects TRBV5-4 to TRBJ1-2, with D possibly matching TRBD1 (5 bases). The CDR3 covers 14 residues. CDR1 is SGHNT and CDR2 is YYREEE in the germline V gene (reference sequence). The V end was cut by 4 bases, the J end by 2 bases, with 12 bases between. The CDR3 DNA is TGTGCCAGCAGCATCCGGGACGGAAACTATGGCTACACCTTC. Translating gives CASSIRDGNYGYTF.

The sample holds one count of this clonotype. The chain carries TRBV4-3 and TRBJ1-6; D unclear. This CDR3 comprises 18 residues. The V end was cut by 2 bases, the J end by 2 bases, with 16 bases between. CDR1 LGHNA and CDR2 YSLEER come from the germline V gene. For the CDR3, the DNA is TGCGCCAGCAGCCAATATGGTCGGAGAACCACCTATAATTCACCCCTCCACTTT. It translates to CASSQYGRRTTYNSPLHF.